This T cell receptor beta chain was recorded in a study of blood T cell repertoires in COVID-19. Across the study: T cells, B-cell-depleted T cells, or PBMCs provided the cDNA or gDNA that served as material.

Here immunoSEQ multiplex PCR was the method, and the copy in TCRdb shows in-frame clones only, minus some. Among around 150,000 clones listed, 70% to 90% were seen once. The germline CDR1 and CDR2 sequences are MNHNS and SASEGT. V lost 1 base to trimming and J lost 4 bases, with 17 bases between them. CDR3 size: 16 residues. Enrollees, about 18 to 100 years old, lived in approximately 25 US areas. Clinical history reported by participants formed the basis on which cohorts were assigned. This clone was counted a single time. The chain has TRBV6-1 and TRBJ2-7; D is possibly TRBD2 (6 bases). The receptor was derived from a man aged 40-49 years who had recovered from COVID-19. Sequencing was done on a sample of PBMCs or T cells enriched from blood (not recorded which). CDR3 residues: CASSEGPAGYRYEQYF. The CDR3 DNA is TGTGCCAGCAGTGAAGGCCCGGCGGGGTATCGGTACGAGCAGTACTTC.